The T cell receptor (beta chain) described here comes from a study of cytomegalovirus exposure and HLA in healthy donors. Study details: Previous work identified 120 million or so unique TCR beta sequences from around 170 million T cells. Overall study results and limits: The HLA-A and HLA-B alleles of most subjects were reportedly predicted accurately from TCR beta sequences. In an earlier analysis, most TCR beta V segments were productive about 87% or about 30% of the time.

A note on this clone: What it binds is not known.

In the PCR, 60 Vbeta and 13 Jbeta primers were used. Method: immunoSEQ multiplex PCR; TCRdb's copy keeps in-frame clones and lacks some. This table holds 150,000 to 200,000 clones, about 75% found once. The sequence came from a man aged 18 to 29 in good health and CMV-seropositive. Sequencing was carried out using PBMCs.

The chain's CDR3 is CASSYTQGYQPQHF. The CDR3 DNA is TGTGCCAGCAGTTACACCCAGGGGTACCAGCCCCAGCATTTT. J is TRBJ1-5 and V is TRBV6-6, with D perhaps TRBD1 (6 bases). There are 14 residues in the CDR3. Germline V gene lookup returns CDR1 MNHNY and CDR2 SVGAGI (reference sequence). The V end was cut by 2 bases, the J end by 7 bases, with 12 bases between.